The T cell receptor (beta chain) under discussion was sequenced for a study of T cells expressing NK-cell markers. The CDR3 length is 17 residues. Per germline, CDR1 LGHNA and CDR2 YNFKEQ. One entry per CDR3 protein, without DNA, is what TCRdb gives after re-calling the 5' RACE reads. The specimen's table records some 600,000 distinct CDR3 sequences. Sequenced material: blood T cells: a sorted CD56 or NKG2C T cell subset, CD4+ or CD8+ T cells, or bulk PBMC T cells (not recorded which). The chain recombines TRBV4-2 with TRBJ2-2; no DNA is available, so the TRBD2 call from TCRdb remains unchecked. The TCR was taken from a man aged 18 to 30 in good health. The CDR3: CASSQDRLAGVTGELFF.